A single sample is the source of the 27 T cell receptor beta chains below, sequenced in a study of shared clonotypes between healthy human individuals. Repertoires were generated with immunoSEQ multiplex PCR, while TCRdb's copy carries only in-frame clones and drops some. The data show approximately 2.5 million clones, approximately 94% seen once. Sequencing was done on a sample of naive CD4+ T cells from PBMCs. Subset given: CD45RA+ positively selected. The receptors originated from a man aged 18 to 29 in good health. Some clones in this sample may be carry-over from other donors' samples.

The rearrangement joins TRBV11-1 to TRBJ2-7; 9 bases are shared with TRBD1. V lost 5 bases to trimming and J lost 2 bases; unmatched junction nucleotides: 7. The CDR3 runs to 15 residues. Germline CDR1 is SGHAT and CDR2 is FQDESV (reference sequence). CDR3 sequence (DNA): TGTGCCAGCAGCCCACAGGGGGCAGAAGCCTACGAGCAGTACTTC. It yields the protein CASSPQGAEAYEQYF.

The CDR3 spells CASSLRGNSEAFF. The CDR3 DNA reads TGTGCCAGCAGCTTACGAGGAAACTCTGAAGCTTTCTTT. The chain uses TRBV5-5 and TRBJ1-1; D unclear. Deletions cut 2 bases from V and 6 bases from J, with 11 bases between. The CDR3 runs 13 residues. Germline V gives CDR1 SGHKS, CDR2 YYEKEE (reference sequence).

V gene TRBV2 combines with J gene TRBJ1-4; 7 nucleotides agree with TRBD1. The V and J ends lost 7 bases and 5 bases, in that order; junction bases with no gene match: 7. The CDR3 spans 14 residues. Germline-derived CDR1 and CDR2 are SNHLY and FYNNEI. The CDR3 sequence is CASIRLRGNEKLFF. Here the CDR3 DNA reads TGTGCCAGCATAAGGCTCAGGGGGAATGAAAAACTGTTTTTT.

The rearrangement uses TRBV7-9 and TRBJ1-2; D is ambiguous. The CDR3 is made up of 11 amino acids. Per germline, CDR1 SEHNR and CDR2 FQNEAQ (reference sequence). V shed 6 bases and J shed 14 bases, with 16 bases lying between them. The CDR3 bases are TGTGCCAGCAGTTTCCGAGGACCACCAACCTTC. This codes for CASSFRGPPTF.

The chain has TRBV18 and TRBJ2-4; 11 bases match TRBD2. Germline V gives CDR1 KGHSH, CDR2 LQKENI. CDR3 length: 15 amino acids. Trimming took 1 base from V and 6 from J; bases not matched to a gene: 2. CDR3 in amino acids: CASSPLAGGGNIQYF. The DNA of the CDR3 is TGTGCCAGCTCACCACTAGCGGGAGGGGGAAACATTCAGTACTTC.

The chain has TRBV4-2 and TRBJ2-7; 9 bases are shared with TRBD2. The germline V gene encodes CDR1 LGHNA and CDR2 YNFKEQ. J was trimmed by 0 bases and V by 0 bases; bases with no gene match: 9. The length of the CDR3 is 18 residues. DNA of the CDR3: TGTGCCAGCAGCCAAGATCTTTTGACTAGCGGCAGCTCCTACGAGCAGTACTTC. Amino acid sequence: CASSQDLLTSGSSYEQYF.

Comment on this clone: Within the sample, other DNA sequences also encode this same CDR3. The chain employs TRBV2 and TRBJ1-1; 7 positions match TRBD1. This CDR3 is built from 13 residues. CDR1 and CDR2 (germline): SNHLY, FYNNEI. The ends lost 2 bases at V and 3 bases at J; junction bases unmatched: 0. As DNA, the CDR3 is TGTGCCAGCAGTGAACAGGGGGACACTGAAGCTTTCTTT. Its translation: CASSEQGDTEAFF.

This clone was counted between two and nine times. The rearrangement uses TRBV5-4 and TRBJ1-5; D unclear. With 4 bases removed from V and 7 bases from J, the gap between germline ends came to 9 bases. The CDR3 length is 12 residues. CDR1 and CDR2 (germline): SGHNT, YYREEE (reference sequence). The CDR3, as DNA: TGTGCCAGCAGCCTGGACGCCCAGCCCCAGCATTTT. Protein sequence: CASSLDAQPQHF.

This clone was observed once. The chain has TRBV18 and TRBJ2-3; 9 bases line up with TRBD1. Germline lookup yields CDR1 KGHSH and CDR2 LQKENI. Losses at the gene ends were 3 bases for V and 3 bases for J; bases not matched to a gene: 4. The CDR3 runs 15 residues. The DNA of the CDR3 is TGTGCCAGCTCACCTGAGGGACAGGGAACAGATACGCAGTATTTT. It translates to CASSPEGQGTDTQYF.

This clone occurred once. The gene calls are TRBV30 and TRBJ2-1; TRBD2 agrees at 14 bases. This CDR3 spans 15 amino acids. The germline gives CDR1 GTSNPN, CDR2 SVGIG (reference sequence). V trimming: 2 bases; J trimming: 6 bases; junction bases outside the gene matches: 3. The CDR3 is CAWSKGLAGANEQFF. The CDR3 bases are TGTGCCTGGAGTAAGGGACTAGCGGGAGCCAATGAGCAGTTCTTC.

The chain joins TRBV15 to TRBJ2-6, with D unresolved. The V and J ends lost 1 base and 4 bases respectively, with 14 bases between them. Germline CDR1 reads LNHNV; CDR2 reads YYDKDF (reference sequence). There are 17 residues in the CDR3. The CDR3 sequence is CATSRGAVRFGANVLTF. CDR3 in DNA: TGTGCCACCAGCAGAGGGGCAGTTCGTTTCGGGGCCAACGTCCTGACTTTC.

V and J are TRBV28 and TRBJ2-2; D not resolved. Germline CDR1 reads MDHEN; CDR2 reads SYDVKM. The V gene lost 7 bases and the J gene lost 3 bases, with 12 bases spanning the gap. The CDR3 totals 14 residues. The CDR3 reads CASIQGQYTGELFF. The DNA for the CDR3 is TGTGCCAGCATTCAAGGGCAGTACACCGGGGAGCTGTTTTTT.

V is TRBV28 and J is TRBJ2-3; D is ambiguous. V was trimmed by 5 bases and J by 4 bases, leaving 10 bases between them. The CDR3 contains 13 residues. Germline V CDR1 and CDR2: MDHEN, SYDVKM. The CDR3: CASSGQVPDTQYF. Written as DNA, the CDR3 is TGTGCCAGCAGTGGTCAGGTCCCAGATACGCAGTATTTT.

V gene TRBV18 combines with J gene TRBJ2-1; TRBD2 might be the D (6 bases). The CDR3 is 16 amino acids. V was clipped by 2 bases and J by 7 bases, with 18 bases between them. Germline V gene sequence: CDR1 KGHSH, CDR2 LQKENI. CDR3: CASSPTIPGDRNEQFF. Written as DNA, the CDR3 is TGTGCCAGCTCACCAACGATTCCGGGGGATAGGAATGAGCAGTTCTTC.

This clone was seen just once. Other DNA variants within this sample encode the same CDR3. In DNA form, the CDR3 reads TGTGCCAGCAGTTTAAGTGGGGGCACAGATACGCAGTATTTT. This encodes CASSLSGGTDTQYF. The chain combines TRBV28 with TRBJ2-3, with D uncertain. The germline CDR1 and CDR2 sequences are MDHEN and SYDVKM. V lost 2 bases and J lost 1, with 7 bases in between. This CDR3 contains 14 residues.

The rearrangement uses TRBV18 and TRBJ2-3; TRBD2 agrees at 12 bases. The V and J ends lost 2 bases and 4 bases, in that order; junction bases with no gene match: 13. The CDR3 is 19 amino acids. CDR1 is KGHSH and CDR2 is LQKENI in the germline V gene. CDR3 protein: CASSPVRLAGANRADTQYF. The CDR3 bases are TGTGCCAGCTCACCAGTCCGACTAGCGGGAGCTAATCGTGCAGATACGCAGTATTTT.

This chain joins TRBV27 and TRBJ2-2; the D is unclear. The V gene lost 6 bases and the J gene lost 6 bases, with 14 bases spanning the gap. The CDR3 is 14 residues long. Looked up from germline, CDR1 is MNHEY and CDR2 is SMNVEV (reference sequence). The CDR3 DNA is TGTGCCAGCAGCCAAGACCGGGCCGCCGGGGAGCTGTTTTTT. Encoded protein: CASSQDRAAGELFF.

The chain has TRBV6-5 and TRBJ1-1; TRBD1 might be the D (6 bases). V was pared by 6 bases and J by 5 bases, with 19 bases between. Germline V gives CDR1 MNHEY, CDR2 SVGAGI. This CDR3 has 15 amino acids. CDR3 sequence: CASRNTWGGGTEAFF. The CDR3 bases are TGTGCCAGCAGAAACACCTGGGGGGGCGGGACTGAAGCTTTCTTT.

The chain is built from TRBV27 and TRBJ1-1; maybe TRBD1 (5 bases). The V end lost 4 bases, the J end lost 1 base, and 19 bases lay between the germline ends. Germline CDR1 and CDR2: MNHEY and SMNVEV (reference sequence). The CDR3 length is 17 residues. The chain's CDR3 is CASSYLSPQGRNTEAFF. CDR3 coding DNA: TGTGCCAGCAGTTACCTATCCCCCCAGGGAAGGAACACTGAAGCTTTCTTT.

The chain is built from TRBV18 and TRBJ2-7; TRBD1 matches 8 bases. Germline CDR1 and CDR2: KGHSH and LQKENI. J was trimmed by 0 bases and V by 5 bases; bases with no gene match: 3. The CDR3 sequence is 14 residues long. The CDR3 coding sequence is TGTGCCAGCTCAGCGGACAGGGTCTCCTACGAGCAGTACTTC. Encoded protein: CASSADRVSYEQYF.

The V and J genes are TRBV7-9 and TRBJ1-4, with D perhaps matching TRBD1 (5 bases). The V gene lost 3 bases and the J gene lost 8 bases, with 10 bases spanning the gap. The CDR3 consists of 13 residues. CDR1 and CDR2 from the germline V gene are SEHNR and FQNEAQ (reference sequence). In DNA form, the CDR3 reads TGTGCCAGCAGCTTGGAGGGGAGAGAAAAACTGTTTTTT. Amino acid sequence: CASSLEGREKLFF.

This chain uses TRBV6-5 with TRBJ1-1; tentative D call: TRBD1 (6 bases). Trimming took 8 bases from V and 1 from J, leaving 14 bases between them. The germline V gene has CDR1 MNHEY and CDR2 SVGAGI. The CDR3 length is 14 residues. CDR3 residues: CASLAGQPNTEAFF. DNA for the CDR3: TGTGCCAGCCTCGCCGGACAGCCGAACACTGAAGCTTTCTTT.

The chain carries TRBV6-5 and TRBJ2-2, with 8 bases fitting TRBD1. The CDR3 covers 15 residues. The J segment lost 6 bases and the V segment lost 7 bases, leaving 10 bases of the junction unmatched. Germline CDR1 MNHEY, CDR2 SVGAGI. The CDR3 nucleotides are TGTGCCAGCACCCGGGGGTCGACAGGGGCCGGGGAGCTGTTTTTT. It specifies CASTRGSTGAGELFF.

The J gene is TRBJ2-7, the V gene TRBV10-3; D ambiguous. V was trimmed by 3 bases and J by 5 bases, leaving 5 bases between them. Germline loops: CDR1 ENHRY, CDR2 SYGVKD. The CDR3 is 11 residues long. CDR3 coding DNA: TGTGCCATCAGTGAAAACAACGAGCAGTACTTC. Its translation is CAISENNEQYF.

The gene calls are TRBV19 and TRBJ1-2; 8 bases line up with TRBD1. The germline V gene has CDR1 LNHDA and CDR2 SQIVND (reference sequence). With 2 bases clipped from V and 4 bases from J, the junction kept 6 bases outside the gene matches. The CDR3 sequence is 15 residues long. The CDR3 reads CASSIRGQGGYGYTF. For the CDR3, the DNA is TGTGCCAGTAGTATACGCGGACAGGGCGGCTATGGCTACACCTTC.

A remark on this clone: Other DNA sequences of this sample code for an identical CDR3. CDR3 loop: CASRDRGRAYGYTF. The CDR3, as DNA: TGTGCCAGCAGAGACAGGGGGCGCGCCTATGGCTACACCTTC. The V gene is TRBV6-5, the J gene TRBJ1-2, with 10 positions matching TRBD1. The trim removed 6 bases at V and 4 bases at J, leaving 5 bases unmatched. Germline values: CDR1 MNHEY, CDR2 SVGAGI. This CDR3 is 14 amino acids long.

The genes are TRBV5-1 and TRBJ1-4; 12 nucleotides agree with TRBD1. J gave up 3 bases and V 3 bases, and 6 bases lay outside the gene matches. This CDR3 spans 17 amino acids. The germline CDR1 and CDR2 sequences are SGHRS and YFSETQ. CDR3 nucleotide sequence: TGCGCCAGCAGCTGGGGGACAGGGGGCTTGGCTAATGAAAAACTGTTTTTT. Its translation: CASSWGTGGLANEKLFF.